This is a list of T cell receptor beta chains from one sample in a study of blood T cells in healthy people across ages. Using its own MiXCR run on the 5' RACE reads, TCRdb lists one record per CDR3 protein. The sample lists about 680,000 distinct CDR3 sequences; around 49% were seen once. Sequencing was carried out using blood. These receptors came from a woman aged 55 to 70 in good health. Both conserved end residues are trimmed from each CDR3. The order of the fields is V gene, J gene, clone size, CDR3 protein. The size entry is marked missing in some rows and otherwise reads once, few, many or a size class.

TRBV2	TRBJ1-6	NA	ASYGGVNSSPLH
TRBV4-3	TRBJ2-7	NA	ASSQGTSGRANEQY
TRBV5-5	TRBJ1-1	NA	ASSLQDNTEAF
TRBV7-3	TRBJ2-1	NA	ASSPQAGGAYNEQF
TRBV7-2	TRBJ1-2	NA	ASSSRDRAHGYT
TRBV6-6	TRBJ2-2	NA	ASSYLRDGELF
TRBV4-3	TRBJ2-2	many	ASSQVVLAGRSGELF
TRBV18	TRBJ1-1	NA	ASSPLGHLNTEAF
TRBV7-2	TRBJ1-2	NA	ASSLVLGYT
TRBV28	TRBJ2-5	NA	ASRETVQETQY
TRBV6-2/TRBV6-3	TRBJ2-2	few	AVAGTNTGELF
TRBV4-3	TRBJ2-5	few	ASSQDTGWDEQY
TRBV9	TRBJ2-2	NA	ASSPTGVPTGELF
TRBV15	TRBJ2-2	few	ATSTSGRDTGELF
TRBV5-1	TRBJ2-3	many	ASSYRTGFSDTQY
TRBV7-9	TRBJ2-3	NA	ASFLRAGGETSTDTQY
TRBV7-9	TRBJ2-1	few	ASSLSPGSHNEQF
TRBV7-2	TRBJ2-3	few	ASSLSRLDTQY
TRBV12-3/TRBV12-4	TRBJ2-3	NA	ASTQRSTDTQY
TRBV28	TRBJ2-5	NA	ASPPGLAGEETQY
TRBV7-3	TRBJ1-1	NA	ASSIKYAGVNTEAF
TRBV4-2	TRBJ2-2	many	ASSQELAGGNTGELF
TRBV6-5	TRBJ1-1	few	ASSNPLVAEAF
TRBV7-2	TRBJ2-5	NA	ASSLAFGETQY
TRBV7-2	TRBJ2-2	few	ASKHDRWNTGELF
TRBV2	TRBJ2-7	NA	ASSETYSYEQY
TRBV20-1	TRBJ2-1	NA	SANRDLNSYNEQF
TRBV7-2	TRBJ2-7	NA	ASSPGLAGEEQY
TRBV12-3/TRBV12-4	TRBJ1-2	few	ASGENYGYT
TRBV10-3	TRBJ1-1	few	AISEVEGMNTEAF
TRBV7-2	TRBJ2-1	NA	ASSLLGGLYNEQF
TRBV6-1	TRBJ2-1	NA	ASSNPSETVNEQF
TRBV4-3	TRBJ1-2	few	ASRSGQTSNYGYT
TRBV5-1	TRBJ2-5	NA	ASRTSGTYNEQY
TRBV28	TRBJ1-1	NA	AVLRRRQTNTEAF
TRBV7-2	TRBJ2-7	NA	ASSLHPIGSYEQY
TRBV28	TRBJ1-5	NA	ASTYLQGALQPQH
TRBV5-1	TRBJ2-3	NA	ASSLGLSRDTQY